This T cell receptor (beta chain) is drawn from a study of Ad26.COV2.S vaccination and SARS-CoV-2 variants. Study summary: Donor was one of the participants in the Ad26.COV2.S arm of the COV1001 trial.

Treatment meaning: about 20 received Ad26.COV2.S at low or high dose, single or two shots; roughly 5 received placebo; per-sample allocation not given. It was on day 63 after the first vaccine or placebo injection that samples were taken. Boston provided a donor who was an adult aged 18-55 years. Participants' vaccine, an Ad26 vector, delivered Wuhan-strain SARS-CoV-2 spike. The CDR3 loop spans 14 amino acids. Trimming left V 5 bases short and J 1 base short, with 10 bases between. Germline loops: CDR1 MNHEY, CDR2 SVGEGT. This clone was recorded once. TCRdb's copy holds only in-frame clones and misses some; the assay was immunoSEQ multiplex PCR. The sample has just over 350,000 clones, around 83% seen once.

The TCR comes from a person between 18 and 59 years old who received the Ad26.COV2.S COVID-19 vaccine or a placebo. This sequence joins TRBV6-2 or TRBV6-3 and TRBJ2-3, with a possible D match to TRBD1 (6 bases). The sequences come from peripheral blood, collected in a trial of Ad26.COV2.S vaccine versus placebo. This chain's CDR3 is CASSRRQGTDTQYF. The CDR3 region has the DNA TGTGCCAGCAGTCGAAGACAGGGCACAGATACGCAGTATTTT.